Listed here are 20 T cell receptor beta chains from one sample, sequenced in a study of T cell repertoires in cytomegalovirus infection (dated by TCRdb to about 2019). Sequencing used an Illumina HiSeq 1500. The public reads were run again by TCRdb, first through fastp at Q25 and then through MiXCR, and only productive beta chains were kept. Each entry is one CDR3 protein sequence, shown with its most common DNA and genes. Across this sample there are 150,000 to 200,000 distinct CDR3 sequences, with about 28% seen only once. The ten most abundant clones make up roughly 32% of the sample. The sample taken for sequencing was PBMCs. All receptors derive from a human donor in good health (CMV status not recorded). Some clones in this sample may be carry-over from other donors' samples.

This chain connects TRBV20-1 to TRBJ2-3; D is undetermined. The CDR3 has 12 residues. The germline CDR1 and CDR2 sequences are DFQATT and SNEGSKA (reference sequence). Trimming pared 4 bases from V and 4 bases from J, leaving 9 bases between. The CDR3 region has the DNA TGCAGTGCTACCATCGGGCCAGATACGCAGTATTTT. Protein sequence: CSATIGPDTQYF.

The V call is TRBV9, the J call TRBJ1-1; no firm D call. The V gene lost 1 base and the J gene lost 0 bases, with 7 bases spanning the gap. CDR1 is SGDLS and CDR2 is YYNGEE in the germline V gene. The CDR3 has 14 residues. The DNA of the CDR3 is TGTGCCAGCAGCGTATCCGGGCTGAACACTGAAGCTTTCTTT. This codes for CASSVSGLNTEAFF.

The sample holds a few counts of this clonotype. The CDR3 does not close with the conserved phenylalanine or tryptophan, likely indicating a read error. This sequence joins TRBV20-1 and TRBJ1-5, with D perhaps TRBD1 (6 bases). Germline V gene sequence: CDR1 DFQATT, CDR2 SNEGSKA (reference sequence). V shed 0 bases and J shed 11 bases, with 11 bases lying between them. CDR3 length equals 12 residues. CDR3 amino acids: CSARDRGAAQHL. For the CDR3, the DNA is TGCAGTGCTAGAGATAGGGGGGCGGCCCAGCATCTT.

The sample holds a few counts of this clonotype. As DNA, the CDR3 is TGTGCCAGCACCACAACCGGGACAGGGACTGGAAACACCATATATTTT. Residues: CASTTTGTGTGNTIYF. The chain carries TRBV6-7 and TRBJ1-3, with 9 bases identical to TRBD1. TRBV6-7 is identified as an open reading frame with a role that is uncertain. With V trimmed by 7 bases and J by 2 bases, 9 bases remained unmatched. CDR3 length equals 16 residues.

This clonotype was picked up many times. The chain joins TRBV6-4 to TRBJ1-1; tentatively, D is TRBD1 (5 bases). Germline CDR1 and CDR2: MRHNA and SNTAGT. V was clipped by 0 bases and J by 4 bases, with 9 bases between them. The CDR3 totals 14 residues. CDR3 nucleotide sequence: TGTGCCAGCAGTGACTCGACAGAATCCACTGAAGCTTTCTTT. It yields the protein CASSDSTESTEAFF.

The V and J genes are TRBV9 and TRBJ2-1, with D perhaps given as TRBD1 or TRBD2 (6 bases each). V lost 0 bases to trimming and J lost 8 bases, with 21 bases between them. CDR1 SGDLS and CDR2 YYNGEE come from the germline V gene. This CDR3 region has 17 residues. CDR3 in amino acids: CASSVDPGGGLLDEQFF. Written as DNA, the CDR3 is TGTGCCAGCAGCGTAGATCCCGGAGGGGGTTTACTTGATGAGCAGTTCTTC.

The chain links TRBV2 to TRBJ2-1; 14 bases match TRBD2. Trimming took 6 bases from V and 7 from J; bases not matched to a gene: 5. The V gene's germline CDR1 is SNHLY and CDR2 FYNNEI. The CDR3 length is 15 residues. Written as DNA, the CDR3 is TGTGCCAGCAGCGTGACTAGCGGGGGGGTGAATGAGCAGTTCTTC. Its translation is CASSVTSGGVNEQFF.

This clonotype occurred many times. The chain uses TRBV4-2 and TRBJ1-1, with D possibly being TRBD1 (6 bases). V shed 9 bases and J shed 1 base, with 12 bases lying between them. This CDR3 spans 13 amino acids. The V gene's germline CDR1 is LGHNA and CDR2 YNFKEQ. CDR3 residues: CASNLGQNTEAFF. CDR3 DNA: TGTGCCAGTAACCTGGGACAGAACACTGAAGCTTTCTTT.

The rearrangement joins TRBV5-6 to TRBJ1-5; 7 bases align to TRBD1. The germline V gene encodes CDR1 SGHDT and CDR2 YYEEEE. Trimming cost V 4 bases and J 3 bases; bases outside gene matches: 4. This CDR3 is built from 14 residues. CDR3 sequence reads: CASSGQEHNQPQHF. The CDR3 bases are TGTGCCAGCAGCGGACAGGAGCACAATCAGCCCCAGCATTTT. The variable domain in full, with the rest retrieved from reference TRBV5-6 and TRBJ1-5, is DAGVTQSPTHLIKTRGQQVTLRCSPKSGHDTVSWYQQALGQGPQFIFQYYEEEERQRGNFPDRFSGHQFPNYSSELNVNALLLGDSALYLCASSGQEHNQPQHFGDGTRLSIL.

The chain joins TRBV7-2 to TRBJ1-5; 7 nucleotides line up with TRBD1. Germline CDR1 reads SGHTA; CDR2 reads FQGNSA. This CDR3 is built from 13 residues. The V segment lost 5 bases and the J segment 7 bases; nucleotides outside the gene matches: 5. CDR3 DNA sequence: TGTGCCAGCAGCGACAGGGCAGGGCAGCCCCAGCATTTT. Residues: CASSDRAGQPQHF. Together with reference TRBV7-2 and TRBJ1-5, the CDR3 gives the full variable domain: GAGVSQSPSNKVTEKGKDVELRCDPISGHTALYWYRQSLGQGLEFLIYFQGNSAPDKSGLPSDRFSAERTGGSVSTLTIQRTQQEDSAVYLCASSDRAGQPQHFGDGTRLSIL.

The V gene is TRBV4-3, the J gene TRBJ2-5; 8 nucleotides match TRBD1. Trimming at V came to 0 bases and at J to 4 bases, leaving 4 bases not matched to a gene. The CDR3 runs to 15 residues. CDR1 is LGHNA, CDR2 YSLEER, per germline. The CDR3 loop reads CASSQESDRGETQYF. The DNA for the CDR3 is TGCGCCAGCAGCCAAGAGAGTGACAGGGGAGAGACCCAGTACTTC.

The rearrangement joins TRBV12-5 to TRBJ1-2; maybe TRBD1 (5 bases). There are 14 residues in the CDR3. Germline V gives CDR1 LGHNT, CDR2 FRNRAP. V was cut by 4 bases and J by 1 base, with 10 bases left in between. CDR3 coding DNA: TGTGCTAGTGGTTCCTCGGACATTAACTATGGCTACACCTTC. This sequence encodes CASGSSDINYGYTF.

This clonotype was found a few times. The CDR3 spells CASSLKPPETEAFF. The CDR3 nucleotides are TGTGCCAGCAGCTTAAAGCCCCCTGAGACTGAAGCTTTCTTT. The gene calls are TRBV7-3 and TRBJ1-1; D ambiguous. Trimming took 1 base from V and 5 from J, leaving 11 bases between them. The length of the CDR3 is 14 residues. Germline V gene sequence: CDR1 SGHTA, CDR2 FQGTGA.

The rearrangement joins TRBV7-3 to TRBJ2-7; 13 bases line up with TRBD2. Germline V CDR1 and CDR2: SGHTA, FQGTGA. The V segment lost 5 bases and the J segment 2 bases; nucleotides outside the gene matches: 12. The length of the CDR3 is 18 residues. The chain's CDR3 is CASSPTPGLAGRTYEQYF. In DNA form, the CDR3 reads TGTGCCAGCAGCCCGACCCCGGGACTAGCGGGGCGCACCTACGAGCAGTACTTC.

This chain connects TRBV5-6 to TRBJ1-1, with unresolved D. Trimming shortened V by 0 bases and J by 7 bases, and 10 bases separated the two germline ends. The germline gives CDR1 SGHDT, CDR2 YYEEEE. The CDR3 has 13 residues. The CDR3 bases are TGTGCCAGCAGCTTGGAAGGGAGATTTGAAGCTTTCTTT. This translates into CASSLEGRFEAFF.

This clonotype was recorded only once. V and J are TRBV7-8 and TRBJ1-1; D gene uncertain. CDR1 is SGHVS and CDR2 is FQNEAQ in the germline V gene. The CDR3 is made up of 13 amino acids. Trimming left V 5 bases short and J 2 bases short, with 9 bases between. The CDR3 DNA sequence: TGTGCCAGCAGCCCCGACATCAACACTGAAGCTTTCTTT. The encoded protein is CASSPDINTEAFF.

The gene calls are TRBV7-3 and TRBJ2-3, with 9 nucleotides matching TRBD2. The CDR3 extends over 16 amino acids. V shed 3 bases, J shed 3 bases, and the junction held 7 bases outside the gene matches. Looked up from germline, CDR1 is SGHTA and CDR2 is FQGTGA. DNA for the CDR3: TGTGCCAGCAGCTTCCGGGGCGGGGGGGCTACAGATACGCAGTATTTT. Translation: CASSFRGGGATDTQYF.

This clonotype has more than one count but fewer than ten. The chain uses TRBV5-5 and TRBJ2-2; D is unclear. CDR1 is SGHKS, CDR2 YYEKEE, per germline (reference sequence). This CDR3 spans 15 amino acids. Trimming left V 1 base short and J 2 bases short, with 9 bases between. CDR3 in amino acids: CASSLLGHNTGELFF. In nucleotides, the CDR3 is TGTGCCAGCAGCTTGTTAGGGCATAACACCGGGGAGCTGTTTTTT.

This clonotype was counted once. J is TRBJ1-1 and V is TRBV20-1; 7 bases match TRBD1. Looked up from germline, CDR1 is DFQATT and CDR2 is SNEGSKA (reference sequence). Unmatched junction bases numbered 8, after V lost 6 bases and J lost 4 bases. The CDR3 runs to 13 residues. CDR3 sequence: CSAQDRVGTEAFF. DNA for the CDR3: TGCAGTGCCCAAGACAGGGTGGGCACTGAAGCTTTCTTT.

This rearrangement joins TRBV12-3 or TRBV12-4 to TRBJ1-2; TRBD1 matches 8 bases. V dropped 6 bases and J dropped 7; count of bases not matched to a gene: 13. CDR3 length: 15 residues. CDR3 residues: CASSPSPDRGSGYTF. The CDR3 region has the DNA TGTGCCAGCAGCCCATCCCCTGACAGGGGAAGTGGCTACACCTTC.